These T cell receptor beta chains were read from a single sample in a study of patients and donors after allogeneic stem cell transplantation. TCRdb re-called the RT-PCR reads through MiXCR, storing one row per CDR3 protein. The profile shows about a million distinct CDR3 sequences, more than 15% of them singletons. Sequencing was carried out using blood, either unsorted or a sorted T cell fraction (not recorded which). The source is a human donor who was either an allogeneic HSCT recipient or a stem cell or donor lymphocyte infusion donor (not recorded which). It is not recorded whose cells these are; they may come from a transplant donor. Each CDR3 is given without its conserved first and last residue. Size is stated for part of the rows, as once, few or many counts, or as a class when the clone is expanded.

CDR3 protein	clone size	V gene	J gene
ASSGGEWEVYNEQF	-	TRBV9	TRBJ2-1
SVGTAKNTGELF	few	TRBV29-1	TRBJ2-2
ASRLKDNSNYGYT	-	TRBV6-1	TRBJ1-2
ASSHHDRLEAF	many	TRBV3-1	TRBJ1-1
ASSPRRGEWGYT	-	TRBV5-4	TRBJ1-2
ASSRGGEGANEKLF	-	TRBV9	TRBJ1-4
ASQEGAGGYT	few	TRBV2	TRBJ1-2
ASKRGQGKGETQY	-	TRBV12-3/TRBV12-4	TRBJ2-5
ASRTLAGGTYEQY	-	TRBV6-1	TRBJ2-7
ASSLKGENYGYT	few	TRBV4-2	TRBJ1-2
ASSLISADTQY	-	TRBV7-2	TRBJ2-3
ASSEGGTVTYEQY	-	TRBV2	TRBJ2-7
ASLGNTIY	many	TRBV12-3/TRBV12-4	TRBJ1-3
ASSFPRIRNQPQH	many	TRBV12-3/TRBV12-4	TRBJ1-5
SVEGRNYGYT	-	TRBV29-1	TRBJ1-2
ASSGRTSSSEQF	few	TRBV9	TRBJ2-1
ASSLLAAAPTGELF	few	TRBV6-1	TRBJ2-2
ASSTIRGLGTEAF	few	TRBV27	TRBJ1-1
ASSAHGRDQPQH	few	TRBV7-8	TRBJ1-5
ASSFGLGPSETQY	-	TRBV5-1	TRBJ2-5
ASSRGGTPTQY	few	TRBV6-2/TRBV6-3	TRBJ2-3
ASSLEAFDEQF	many	TRBV11-2	TRBJ2-1
ASSPGTALISGNTIY	-	TRBV5-1	TRBJ1-3
ASSSWGRANETQY	-	TRBV7-9	TRBJ2-5
ASSLESGTRRPH	few	TRBV5-1	TRBJ2-3
ASSSGQGVNEQY	-	TRBV5-5	TRBJ2-7
ASSLALGGTDTQY	many	TRBV7-9	TRBJ2-3
ASSSITTSVVGNEQF	few	TRBV7-8	TRBJ2-1
ASSPEDSLEQY	few	TRBV7-9	TRBJ2-7